One and the same sample provided the 14 T cell receptor beta chains below, sequenced in a study of blood T cell repertoires in COVID-19. Assay: immunoSEQ multiplex PCR; the TCRdb copy retains only in-frame clones and omits some. The sample carries 100,000 or so clones, about 86% recorded once. Material for sequencing was peripheral blood. The source of these receptors is a woman in her sixties in a cohort sampled during active or convalescent COVID-19.

V usage is TRBV19 and J usage is TRBJ1-1; D may be TRBD1 (6 bases). Germline CDR1 and CDR2: LNHDA and SQIVND (reference sequence). The CDR3 is made up of 16 amino acids. Trimming removed 6 bases at V and 1 base at J, with 18 bases between. The CDR3 protein is CASSPYLLRGNTEAFF. CDR3 in DNA: TGTGCCAGTAGCCCATACCTCCTCAGGGGGAACACTGAAGCTTTCTTT.

The chain uses TRBV5-1 and TRBJ1-6; 10 nucleotides match TRBD1. V was clipped by 4 bases and J by 7 bases; unmatched bases: 8. This CDR3 comprises 16 residues. Germline CDR1 is SGHRS and CDR2 is YFSETQ. The CDR3 loop reads CASSAGTGDGNSPLHF. CDR3 sequence (DNA): TGCGCCAGCAGCGCCGGGACAGGGGACGGGAATTCACCCCTCCACTTT.

This chain connects TRBV3-1 (or the pseudogene TRBV3-2) to TRBJ2-7, with 9 bases that match TRBD2. Germline values: CDR1 LGHDT, CDR2 YNNKEL (reference sequence). Losses at the gene ends were 4 bases for V and 0 bases for J; bases not matched to a gene: 1. The CDR3 extends over 14 amino acids. CDR3 nucleotide sequence: TGTGCCAGCAGCCTTAGCGGGAGCTCCTACGAGCAGTACTTC. It is translated as CASSLSGSSYEQYF.

This clone was counted a single time. The genes are TRBV30 and TRBJ1-5; tentative D call: TRBD1 (6 bases). This CDR3 spans 14 amino acids. The germline V and J ends were trimmed by 1 base and 0 bases, with 7 bases remaining between them. The V gene's germline CDR1 is GTSNPN and CDR2 SVGIG (reference sequence). DNA for the CDR3: TGTGCCTGGAGTGGGGGGCCTAGCAATCAGCCCCAGCATTTT. Translating it yields CAWSGGPSNQPQHF. Variable domain in full (rest from reference TRBV30 and TRBJ1-5): SQTIHQWPATLVQPVGSPLSLECTVEGTSNPNLYWYRQAAGRGLQLLFYSVGIGQISSEVPQNLSASRPQDRQFILSSKKLLLSDSGFYLCAWSGGPSNQPQHFGDGTRLSIL.

This chain joins TRBV5-1 and TRBJ2-2, with a possible D match to TRBD2 (5 bases). The CDR3 sequence is 16 residues long. V was shortened by 4 bases and J by 2 bases, with 15 bases between the two germline ends. Germline assignment: CDR1 SGHRS and CDR2 YFSETQ. DNA for the CDR3: TGCGCCAGCAGCCCCCTTCCCGGGGTTAACACCGGGGAGCTGTTTTTT. Amino acid sequence: CASSPLPGVNTGELFF.

The chain uses TRBV5-4 and TRBJ2-1; D is undetermined. The CDR3 is 16 residues long. Trimming pared 1 base from V and 0 bases from J, leaving 11 bases between. The germline V gene has CDR1 SGHNT and CDR2 YYREEE (reference sequence). The CDR3 protein is CASSLSLTSSYNEQFF. The CDR3 DNA follows: TGTGCCAGCAGCTTGTCTCTCACATCCTCCTACAATGAGCAGTTCTTC.

The DNA of the CDR3 is TGTGCTAGTGGGCACGGGACTAGCGTCCCTAGGGAGCAGTACTTC. Its translation is CASGHGTSVPREQYF. The chain couples TRBV12-5 to TRBJ2-7; 10 bases align to TRBD2. The germline gives CDR1 LGHNT, CDR2 FRNRAP. V lost 6 bases and J lost 7; bases outside the gene matches: 12. The CDR3 extends over 15 amino acids.

The chain uses TRBV5-1 and TRBJ2-3; 12 nucleotides agree with TRBD2. The CDR3 is 18 amino acids. The germline CDR1 and CDR2 sequences are SGHRS and YFSETQ. V dropped 4 bases and J dropped 1; count of bases not matched to a gene: 10. CDR3 region: CASSTGLAGLSRTDTQYF. CDR3 sequence (DNA): TGCGCCAGCAGCACGGGACTAGCGGGTCTCTCTCGCACAGATACGCAGTATTTT.

CDR3 sequence reads: CASTGVGNTEAFF. The CDR3 DNA reads as TGTGCCAGCACGGGAGTGGGGAACACTGAAGCTTTCTTT. V is TRBV2 and J is TRBJ1-1; D is uncertain. V was cut by 7 bases and J by 1 base, with 10 bases left in between. The V gene's germline CDR1 is SNHLY and CDR2 FYNNEI. The CDR3 sequence is 13 residues long.

This clone was picked up a small number of times. V and J are TRBV9 and TRBJ2-4; D possibly corresponds to TRBD2 (5 bases). This CDR3 comprises 13 residues. The V and J ends lost 3 bases and 1 base respectively, with 5 bases between them. The germline CDR1 and CDR2 sequences are SGDLS and YYNGEE. The CDR3 sequence: CASSGEAKNIQYF. The CDR3 coding sequence is TGTGCCAGCAGCGGGGAGGCCAAAAACATTCAGTACTTC.

The J gene is TRBJ2-1, the V gene TRBV7-2, with 11 positions matching TRBD2. The germline V gene encodes CDR1 SGHTA and CDR2 FQGNSA. V lost 8 bases to trimming and J lost 1 base; unmatched junction nucleotides: 4. There are 15 residues in the CDR3. CDR3 region: CASLTSGASYNEQFF. CDR3 nucleotides: TGTGCCAGCCTGACTAGCGGGGCTTCCTACAATGAGCAGTTCTTC.

J is TRBJ1-1 and V is TRBV19; D possibly corresponds to TRBD1 (5 bases). Germline CDR1 reads LNHDA; CDR2 reads SQIVND (reference sequence). This CDR3 has 15 residues. The V gene lost 1 base and the J gene lost 4 bases, with 13 bases spanning the gap. This CDR3 is CASSIVGAGGTEAFF. For the CDR3, the DNA is TGTGCCAGTAGTATAGTTGGCGCCGGGGGCACTGAAGCTTTCTTT.

The rearrangement links TRBV27 to TRBJ2-6; D not resolved. V gave up 2 bases and J gave up 2 bases, with 4 bases separating them. The CDR3 extends over 14 amino acids. In germline, CDR1 is MNHEY, CDR2 SMNVEV (reference sequence). CDR3 residues: CASSLGPGANVLTF. CDR3 in DNA: TGTGCCAGCAGTTTAGGGCCTGGGGCCAACGTCCTGACTTTC.

The V gene is TRBV5-1, the J gene TRBJ1-4, with 9 bases identical to TRBD1. The CDR3 has 14 amino acids. V gave up 4 bases and J gave up 5 bases; unmatched junction bases: 3. CDR1 and CDR2 from the germline V gene are SGHRS and YFSETQ. In DNA, the CDR3 is TGCGCCAGCAGCACGGGACAGGGCAATGAAAAACTGTTTTTT. Protein sequence: CASSTGQGNEKLFF.